Here is one TCR beta chain with its context. The sample belongs to a study of cytomegalovirus exposure and HLA in healthy donors. The PCR used 60 Vbeta and 13 Jbeta primers. The repertoire was sequenced with immunoSEQ multiplex PCR; TCRdb's copy has only in-frame clones and lacks some. The table shows about 120,000 clones, with about 79% occurring only once. V lost 3 bases and J 3 bases, leaving 9 bases between the germline ends. There are 13 residues in the CDR3. The germline gives CDR1 SGHNT, CDR2 YYREEE (reference sequence). Sequences were obtained from PBMCs. The clonotype comes from a man younger than 30 in good health and CMV-seronegative. The chain joins TRBV5-4 to TRBJ2-5; unclear D gene. The CDR3 sequence: CASSSSREETQYF. Written as DNA, the CDR3 is TGTGCCAGCAGCTCTTCCCGGGAAGAGACCCAGTACTTC. Full variable domain (rest looked up from reference TRBV5-4 and TRBJ2-5): ETGVTQSPTHLIKTRGQQVTLRCSSQSGHNTVSWYQQALGQGPQFIFQYYREEENGRGNFPPRFSGLQFPNYSSELNVNALELDDSALYLCASSSSREETQYFGPGTRLLVL.